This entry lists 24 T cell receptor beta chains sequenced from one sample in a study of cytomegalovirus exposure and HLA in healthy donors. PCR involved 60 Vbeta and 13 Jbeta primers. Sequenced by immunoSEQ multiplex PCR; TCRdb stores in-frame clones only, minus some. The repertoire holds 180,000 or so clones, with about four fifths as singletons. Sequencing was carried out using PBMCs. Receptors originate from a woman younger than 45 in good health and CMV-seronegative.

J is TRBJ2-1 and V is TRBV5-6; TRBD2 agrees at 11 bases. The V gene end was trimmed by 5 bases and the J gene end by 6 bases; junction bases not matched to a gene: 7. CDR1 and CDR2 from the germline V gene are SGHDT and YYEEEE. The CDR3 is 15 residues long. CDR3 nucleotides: TGTGCCAGCAGAACTTTAGCGGGGGGGAGCAATGAGCAGTTCTTC. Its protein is CASRTLAGGSNEQFF.

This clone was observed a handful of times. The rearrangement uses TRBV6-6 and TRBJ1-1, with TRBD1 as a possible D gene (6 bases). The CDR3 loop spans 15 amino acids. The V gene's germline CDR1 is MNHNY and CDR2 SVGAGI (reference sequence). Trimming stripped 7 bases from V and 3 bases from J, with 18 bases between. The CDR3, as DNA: TGTGCCAGCAAGTTAAGTGTCAGGGGACACACTGAAGCTTTCTTT. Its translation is CASKLSVRGHTEAFF.

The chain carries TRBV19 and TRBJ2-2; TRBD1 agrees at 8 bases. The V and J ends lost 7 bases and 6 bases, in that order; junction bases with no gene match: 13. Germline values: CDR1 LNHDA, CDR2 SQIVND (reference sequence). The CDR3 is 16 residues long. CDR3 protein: CASNSLDRAGSGELFF. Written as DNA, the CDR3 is TGTGCCAGTAACTCCCTGGACAGGGCGGGTTCCGGGGAGCTGTTTTTT.

The CDR3 region has the DNA TGTGCCAGCAGCCCGGTGGGGACAGGGGTCTACGAGCAGTACTTC. It encodes CASSPVGTGVYEQYF. This chain links TRBV5-6 with TRBJ2-7; 10 nucleotides agree with TRBD1. The CDR3 totals 15 residues. Looked up from germline, CDR1 is SGHDT and CDR2 is YYEEEE. Losses at the gene ends were 4 bases for V and 3 bases for J; bases not matched to a gene: 7.

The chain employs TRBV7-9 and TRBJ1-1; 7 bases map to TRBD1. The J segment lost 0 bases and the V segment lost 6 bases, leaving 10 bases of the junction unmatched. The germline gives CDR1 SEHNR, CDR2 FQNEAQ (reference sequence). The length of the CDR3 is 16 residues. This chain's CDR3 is CASSRTTGTVNTEAFF. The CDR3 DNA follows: TGTGCCAGCAGTCGGACGACCGGGACAGTGAACACTGAAGCTTTCTTT.

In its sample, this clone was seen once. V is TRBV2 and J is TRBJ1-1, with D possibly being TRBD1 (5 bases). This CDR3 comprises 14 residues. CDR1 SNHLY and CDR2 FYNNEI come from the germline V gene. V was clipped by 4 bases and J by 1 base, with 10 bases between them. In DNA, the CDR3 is TGTGCCAGCAGTGTGGGAGGGGAGAACACTGAAGCTTTCTTT. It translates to CASSVGGENTEAFF.

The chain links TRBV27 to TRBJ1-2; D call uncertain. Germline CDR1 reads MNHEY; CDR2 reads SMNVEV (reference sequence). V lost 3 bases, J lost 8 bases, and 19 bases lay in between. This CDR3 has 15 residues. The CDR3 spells CASSFLPVIPWGYTF. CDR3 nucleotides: TGTGCCAGCAGTTTCCTCCCAGTCATCCCCTGGGGCTACACCTTC.

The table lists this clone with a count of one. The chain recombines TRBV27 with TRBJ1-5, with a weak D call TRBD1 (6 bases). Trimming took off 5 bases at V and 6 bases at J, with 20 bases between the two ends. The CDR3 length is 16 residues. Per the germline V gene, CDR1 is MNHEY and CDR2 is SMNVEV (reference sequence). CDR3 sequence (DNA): TGTGCCAGCAGTACCGTATTGGGGGGGCGCACTCAGCCCCAGCATTTT. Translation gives CASSTVLGGRTQPQHF.

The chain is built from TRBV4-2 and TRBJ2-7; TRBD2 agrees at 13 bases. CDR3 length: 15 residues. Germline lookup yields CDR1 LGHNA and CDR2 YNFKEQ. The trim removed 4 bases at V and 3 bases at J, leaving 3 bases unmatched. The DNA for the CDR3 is TGTGCCAGCAGCCTCGGGACTAGCGGGGACTACGAGCAGTACTTC. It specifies CASSLGTSGDYEQYF.

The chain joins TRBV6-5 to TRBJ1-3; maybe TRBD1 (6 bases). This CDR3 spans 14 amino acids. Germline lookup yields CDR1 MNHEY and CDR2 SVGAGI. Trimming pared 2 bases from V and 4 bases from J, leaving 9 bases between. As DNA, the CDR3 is TGTGCCAGCAGTTACCTCCAGGGGGGAAACACCATATATTTT. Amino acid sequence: CASSYLQGGNTIYF.

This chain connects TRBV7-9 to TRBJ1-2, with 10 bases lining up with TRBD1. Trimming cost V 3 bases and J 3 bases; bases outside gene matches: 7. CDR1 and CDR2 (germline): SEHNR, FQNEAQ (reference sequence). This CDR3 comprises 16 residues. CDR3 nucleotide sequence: TGTGCCAGCAGCTTCACCGGGACAGGGGCGGACTATGGCTACACCTTC. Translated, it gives CASSFTGTGADYGYTF. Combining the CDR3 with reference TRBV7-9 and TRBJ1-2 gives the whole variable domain DTGVSQNPRHKITKRGQNVTFRCDPISEHNRLYWYRQTLGQGPEFLTYFQNEAQLEKSRLLSDRFSAERPKGSFSTLEIQRTEQGDSAMYLCASSFTGTGADYGYTFGSGTRLTVV.

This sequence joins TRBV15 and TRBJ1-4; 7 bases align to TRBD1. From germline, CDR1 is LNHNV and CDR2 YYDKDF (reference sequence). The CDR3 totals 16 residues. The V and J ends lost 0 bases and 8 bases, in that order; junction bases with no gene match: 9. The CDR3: CATSRDRRGEEEKLFF. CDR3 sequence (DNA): TGTGCCACCAGCAGAGATCGCAGGGGGGAAGAAGAAAAACTGTTTTTT.

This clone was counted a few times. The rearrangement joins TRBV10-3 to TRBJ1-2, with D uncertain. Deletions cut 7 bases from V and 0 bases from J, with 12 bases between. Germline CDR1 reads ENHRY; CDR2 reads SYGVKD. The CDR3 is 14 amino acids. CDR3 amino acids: CAITNPGANYGYTF. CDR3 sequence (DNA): TGTGCCATCACCAACCCGGGAGCTAACTATGGCTACACCTTC.

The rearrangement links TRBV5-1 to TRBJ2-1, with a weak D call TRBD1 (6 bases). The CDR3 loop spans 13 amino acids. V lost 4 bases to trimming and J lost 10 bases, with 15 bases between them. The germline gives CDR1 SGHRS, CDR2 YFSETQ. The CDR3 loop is CASSNGQGGEQFF. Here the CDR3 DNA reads TGCGCCAGCAGCAACGGACAAGGGGGAGAGCAGTTCTTC.

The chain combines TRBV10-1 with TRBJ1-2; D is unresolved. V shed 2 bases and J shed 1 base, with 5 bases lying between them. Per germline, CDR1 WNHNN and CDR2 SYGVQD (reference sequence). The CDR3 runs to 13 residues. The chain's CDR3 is CASSENSNYGYTF. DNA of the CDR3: TGCGCCAGCAGTGAGAACAGTAACTATGGCTACACCTTC.

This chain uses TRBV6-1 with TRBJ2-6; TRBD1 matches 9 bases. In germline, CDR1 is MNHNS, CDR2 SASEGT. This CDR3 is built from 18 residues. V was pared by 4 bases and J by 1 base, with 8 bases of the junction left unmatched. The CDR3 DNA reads TGTGCCAGCAGTGCGCTGGACAGGGGCGGATCTGGGGCCAACGTCCTGACTTTC. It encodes CASSALDRGGSGANVLTF.

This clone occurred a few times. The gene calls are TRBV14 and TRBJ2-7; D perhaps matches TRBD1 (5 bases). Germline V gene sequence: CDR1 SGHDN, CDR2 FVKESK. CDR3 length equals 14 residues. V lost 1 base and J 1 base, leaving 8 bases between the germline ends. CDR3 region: CASSQGRVSYEQYF. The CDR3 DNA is TGTGCCAGCAGCCAAGGCAGGGTTTCCTACGAGCAGTACTTC.

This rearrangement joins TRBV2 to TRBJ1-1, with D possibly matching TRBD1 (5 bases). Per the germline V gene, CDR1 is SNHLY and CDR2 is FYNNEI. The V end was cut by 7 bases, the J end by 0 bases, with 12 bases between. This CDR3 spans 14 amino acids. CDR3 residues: CASKVQALNTEAFF. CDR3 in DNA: TGTGCCAGCAAGGTACAGGCCCTGAACACTGAAGCTTTCTTT.

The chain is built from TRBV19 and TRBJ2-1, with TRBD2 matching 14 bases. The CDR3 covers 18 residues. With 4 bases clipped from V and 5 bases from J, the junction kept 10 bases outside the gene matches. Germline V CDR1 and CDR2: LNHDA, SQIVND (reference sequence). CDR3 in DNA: TGTGCCAGTAGTAGGGGACTAGCGGGGGCCCCTCGAGACAATGAGCAGTTCTTC. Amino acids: CASSRGLAGAPRDNEQFF.

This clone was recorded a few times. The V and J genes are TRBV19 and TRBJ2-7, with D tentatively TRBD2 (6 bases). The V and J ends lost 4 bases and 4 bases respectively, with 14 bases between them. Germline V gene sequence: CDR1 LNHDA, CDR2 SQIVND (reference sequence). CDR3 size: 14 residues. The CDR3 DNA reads TGTGCCAGTAGTACCCTGGGGGGTCAGTACGAGCAGTACTTC. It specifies CASSTLGGQYEQYF.

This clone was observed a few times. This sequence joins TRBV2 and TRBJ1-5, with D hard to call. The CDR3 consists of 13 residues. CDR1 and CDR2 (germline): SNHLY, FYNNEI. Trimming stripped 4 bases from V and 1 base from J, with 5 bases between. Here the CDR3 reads CASSVLSNQPQHF. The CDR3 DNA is TGTGCCAGCAGTGTCCTAAGCAATCAGCCCCAGCATTTT.

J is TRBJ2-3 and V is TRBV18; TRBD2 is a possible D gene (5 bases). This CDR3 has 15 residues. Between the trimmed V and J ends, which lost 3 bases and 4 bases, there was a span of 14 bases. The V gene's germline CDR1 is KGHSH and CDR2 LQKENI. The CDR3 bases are TGTGCCAGCTCACCCGGGCCCACGGGGTCAGATACGCAGTATTTT. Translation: CASSPGPTGSDTQYF. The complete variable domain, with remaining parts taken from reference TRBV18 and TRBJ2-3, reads NAGVMQNPRHLVRRRGQEARLRCSPMKGHSHVYWYRQLPEEGLKFMVYLQKENIIDESGMPKERFSAEFPKEGPSILRIQQVVRGDSAAYFCASSPGPTGSDTQYFGPGTRLTVL.

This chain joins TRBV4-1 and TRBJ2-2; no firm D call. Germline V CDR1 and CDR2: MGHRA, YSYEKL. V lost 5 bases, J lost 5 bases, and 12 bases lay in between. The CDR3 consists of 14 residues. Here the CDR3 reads CASSSRGGTGELFF. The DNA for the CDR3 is TGCGCCAGCAGCTCCCGAGGTGGTACCGGGGAGCTGTTTTTT.

The CDR3 reads CSVEVGRVNTEAFF. The CDR3 nucleotides read TGCAGCGTTGAAGTAGGCAGGGTTAACACTGAAGCTTTCTTT. The chain couples TRBV29-1 to TRBJ1-1, with D perhaps matching TRBD1 (5 bases). Trimming cost V 1 base and J 2 bases, with 11 bases left between them. The CDR3 has 14 residues. CDR1 is SQVTM, CDR2 ANQGSEA, per germline.